This T cell receptor (beta chain) was identified during a study of T cells in Graves' hyperthyroidism and ophthalmopathy. Findings and limits, study-wide: A 13 V-J model separated ophthalmopathy from stable hyperthyroidism.

Thyroid ultrasound, orbital computed tomography, clinical symptoms, and serum thyroxine and TRAb underpinned diagnoses. A roughly 9.3 ml volume of fresh peripheral blood provided the PBMCs. Amplification yielded TCR beta CDR3 regions, with RNA transcripts as the source. First-round RT-PCR of the TCR CDR3 relied on the HTBI primer set. MiXCR, applied by TCRdb to the multiplex PCR reads, yields one record per CDR3 protein. The table shows 300,000 to 400,000 distinct CDR3 sequences, with more than 11% occurring only once. Germline V gene lookup returns CDR1 MNHNS and CDR2 SASEGT. Losses at the gene ends were 5 bases for V and 1 base for J; bases not matched to a gene: 3. The CDR3 totals 14 residues. This clonotype was seen ten or more times. The antigen remains unidentified.

Sample: blood. The TCR was taken from a woman in her twenties or thirties with Graves' hyperthyroidism. This chain links TRBV6-1 with TRBJ1-1; 8 bases are a match to TRBD1. CDR3 bases: TGTGCCAGCAGTTCCAGGGGGCAGAACACTGAAGCTTTCTTT. Its translation: CASSSRGQNTEAFF.